These T cell receptor beta chains were read from a single sample in a study of blood T cell repertoires in COVID-19. The assay was immunoSEQ multiplex PCR, and TCRdb's table has in-frame clones only and misses some. This table has around 470,000 clones, 89% appearing once. The source material was peripheral blood. These TCRs come from a man between 18 and 29 years old with COVID-19, enrolled during active disease. Each CDR3 is given with its conserved first and last residue. A D gene is named only where the DNA matches it firmly. Expanded clones are given a class, and other clones once, few, many or no size at all.

TRBJ2-5,TRBV10-3,.,TRBD1,CAIRDREETQYF,TGTGCCATCAGAGACAGGGAAGAGACCCAGTACTTC
TRBJ2-1,TRBV5-3,.,.,CARSLVASGGSYNEQFF,TGTGCCAGAAGCTTGGTGGCGTCCGGAGGCTCCTACAATGAGCAGTTCTTC
TRBJ2-3,TRBV11-2,once,.,CASSFRGYGTDTQYF,TGTGCCAGCAGCTTCAGGGGTTACGGCACAGATACGCAGTATTTT
TRBJ1-4,TRBV21-1,.,.,CASSRRDRLNEKLFF,TGTGCCAGCAGCCGCCGGGACAGATTAAATGAAAAACTGTTTTTT
TRBJ2-2,TRBV10-3,.,.,CAISESILREGELFF,TGTGCCATCAGTGAGTCGATCCTTCGCGAAGGGGAGCTGTTTTTT
TRBJ1-5,TRBV27,.,.,CASSPTDTYQPQHF,TGTGCCAGCAGTCCAACGGACACTTATCAGCCCCAGCATTTT
TRBJ2-1,TRBV7-8,.,TRBD2,CASSLMALFSGGAHEQFF,TGTGCCAGCAGCTTGATGGCCCTCTTCAGCGGGGGGGCCCATGAGCAGTTCTTC
TRBJ2-3,TRBV24-1,.,.,CATSDSGRGTDTQYF,TGTGCCACCAGTGATTCCGGGCGGGGCACAGATACGCAGTATTTT
TRBJ1-1,TRBV6-4,.,.,CASSTQENTEAFF,TGTGCCAGCAGTACCCAGGAAAACACTGAAGCTTTCTTT
TRBJ2-1,TRBV3-1/TRBV3-2,.,.,CASSKTNLAYNEQFF,TGTGCCAGCAGCAAGACGAACTTAGCGTACAATGAGCAGTTCTTC
TRBJ2-3,TRBV3-1/TRBV3-2,.,TRBD2,CASSQVGLAGDTQYF,TGTGCCAGCAGCCAAGTGGGACTAGCGGGAGATACGCAGTATTTT
TRBJ2-7,TRBV19,.,.,CASSMASTYEQYF,TGTGCCAGTAGTATGGCAAGTACCTACGAGCAGTACTTC
TRBJ2-7,TRBV6-4,.,TRBD2,CASSDVSRGGVEQYF,TGTGCCAGCAGTGATGTCTCGCGGGGGGGCGTCGAGCAGTACTTC
TRBJ1-1,TRBV10-3,.,.,CAISGTRGRGNTEAFF,TGTGCCATCAGTGGAACCCGGGGCAGGGGGAACACTGAAGCTTTCTTT
TRBJ2-5,TRBV2,.,.,CASIRVLQETQYF,TGTGCCAGCATCCGGGTTCTTCAAGAGACCCAGTACTTC
TRBJ2-1,TRBV11-2,.,TRBD2,CASSLDGSGSPYNEQFF,TGTGCCAGCAGCTTAGATGGGAGCGGGAGCCCCTACAATGAGCAGTTCTTC
TRBJ2-3,TRBV28,.,.,CASSPRGRSTDTQYF,TGTGCCAGCAGTCCCCGTGGCAGAAGCACAGATACGCAGTATTTT
TRBJ1-3,TRBV4-1,.,.,CASSQQGNTIYF,TGCGCCAGCAGCCAGCAGGGAAACACCATATATTTT
TRBJ1-6,TRBV2,.,TRBD1,CASTESTGANNSPLHF,TGTGCCAGCACAGAATCGACAGGGGCTAATAATTCACCCCTCCACTTT
TRBJ2-1,TRBV4-1,.,.,CASSQEGGLTLNEQFF,TGCGCCAGCAGCCAAGAAGGGGGACTAACTCTTAATGAGCAGTTCTTC
TRBJ2-7,TRBV28,.,.,CASTPVGSSYEQYF,TGTGCCAGCACCCCCGTAGGGAGCTCCTACGAGCAGTACTTC
TRBJ1-6,TRBV5-4,.,.,CASSVMPGQMNSPLHF,TGTGCCAGCAGCGTGATGCCTGGACAGATGAATTCACCCCTCCACTTT
TRBJ2-2,TRBV9,.,.,CASSVLLNTGELFF,TGTGCCAGCAGCGTACTTCTGAACACCGGGGAGCTGTTTTTT
TRBJ2-7,TRBV6-5,.,TRBD1,CASSYAPGQGAWEQYF,TGTGCCAGCAGTTACGCCCCGGGACAGGGGGCGTGGGAGCAGTACTTC
TRBJ2-1,TRBV10-3,.,TRBD2,CAISDEGSGHEQFF,TGTGCCATCAGTGATGAGGGTAGCGGGCATGAGCAGTTCTTC
TRBJ2-1,TRBV19,.,TRBD2,CASRKSGSSYNEQFF,TGTGCCAGTAGAAAAAGCGGGAGCTCCTACAATGAGCAGTTCTTC
TRBJ2-3,TRBV2,.,.,CASRKVGGTDTQYF,TGTGCCAGCAGAAAAGTAGGGGGCACAGATACGCAGTATTTT
TRBJ2-3,TRBV7-3,.,TRBD1,CASSSTGQGRDTQYF,TGTGCCAGCAGCTCCACCGGACAGGGGAGGGATACGCAGTATTTT
TRBJ2-3,TRBV6-5,.,.,CASSWYGRSTDTQYF,TGTGCCAGCAGTTGGTACGGGAGAAGCACAGATACGCAGTATTTT
TRBJ2-1,TRBV3-1/TRBV3-2,.,.,CASSQDTARGNNEQFF,TGTGCCAGCAGCCAAGATACCGCACGGGGAAACAATGAGCAGTTCTTC
TRBJ2-7,TRBV7-2,.,TRBD2,CASSLGPSGSYEQYF,TGTGCCAGCAGCTTAGGTCCTAGCGGGAGCTACGAGCAGTACTTC
TRBJ1-4,TRBV3-1/TRBV3-2,few,.,CASSQRGRNEKLFF,TGTGCCAGCAGCCAACGAGGGAGAAATGAAAAACTGTTTTTT
TRBJ1-4,TRBV19,.,TRBD1,CASRDDRATEKLFF,TGTGCCAGTAGAGACGACAGGGCAACGGAAAAACTGTTTTTT
TRBJ2-5,TRBV19,.,TRBD2,CASSITGGGETQYF,TGTGCCAGTAGTATCACGGGAGGAGGGGAGACCCAGTACTTC
TRBJ2-3,TRBV6-2/TRBV6-3,.,.,CASSRTTRPDTQYF,TGTGCCAGCAGTCGGACTACTAGACCAGATACGCAGTATTTT
TRBJ2-7,TRBV5-1,.,TRBD1,CASRRRQGAYEQYF,TGCGCCAGCAGACGAAGACAGGGAGCTTACGAGCAGTACTTC
TRBJ2-7,TRBV4-1,.,TRBD2,CASSQAYSGTNSYEQYF,TGCGCCAGCAGCCAAGCCTATTCCGGGACTAACTCCTACGAGCAGTACTTC
TRBJ1-5,TRBV19,.,TRBD1,CASSIVGTGVNLQPQHF,TGTGCCAGTAGTATAGTGGGTACAGGGGTAAATCTTCAGCCCCAGCATTTT
TRBJ2-3,TRBV27,.,.,CASSWTVTDTQYF,TGTGCCAGCAGTTGGACAGTTACAGATACGCAGTATTTT
TRBJ2-1,TRBV25-1,.,TRBD1,CASTGQGYNEQFF,TGTGCCAGCACGGGACAGGGATACAATGAGCAGTTCTTC
TRBJ2-3,TRBV6-1,once,.,CASSVRTGYSTDTQYF,TGTGCCAGCAGTGTGAGGACTGGCTATAGCACAGATACGCAGTATTTT
TRBJ2-5,TRBV13,.,TRBD2,CASSLRGGRETQYF,TGTGCCAGCAGCTTACGGGGGGGCAGAGAGACCCAGTACTTC
TRBJ1-1,TRBV9,.,TRBD1,CASSVTDRATEAFF,TGTGCCAGCAGCGTAACGGACAGGGCCACTGAAGCTTTCTTT
TRBJ1-4,TRBV6-1,.,TRBD1,CASSGELRTGGRSRFF,TGTGCCAGCAGTGGGGAGTTACGGACAGGGGGTCGTTCTAGGTTTTTT
TRBJ2-5,TRBV7-2,.,TRBD1,CASSSPTGGLETQYF,TGTGCCAGCAGTTCGCCTACAGGGGGCCTGGAGACCCAGTACTTC
TRBJ2-7,TRBV29-1,.,TRBD1,CSARPDRGTYEQYF,TGCAGCGCCAGACCCGACAGGGGGACCTACGAGCAGTACTTC
TRBJ2-3,TRBV6-1,.,TRBD2,CASSERAWTSGSTDTQYF,TGTGCCAGCAGTGAACGAGCCTGGACTAGCGGGAGCACAGATACGCAGTATTTT
TRBJ2-7,TRBV5-1,.,.,CASSPKTGSSYEQYF,TGCGCCAGCAGCCCTAAGACAGGAAGCTCCTACGAGCAGTACTTC